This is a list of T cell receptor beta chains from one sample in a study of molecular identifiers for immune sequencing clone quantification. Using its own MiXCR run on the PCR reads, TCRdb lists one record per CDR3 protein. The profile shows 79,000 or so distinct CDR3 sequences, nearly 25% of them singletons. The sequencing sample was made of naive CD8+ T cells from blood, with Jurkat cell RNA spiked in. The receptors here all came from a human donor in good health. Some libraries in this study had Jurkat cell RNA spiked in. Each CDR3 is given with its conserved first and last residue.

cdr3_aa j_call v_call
CASSFGGGTDTQYF TRBJ2-3 TRBV7-6
CASSDGGAGPHF TRBJ2-3 TRBV19
CASSLSPGLAANNEQFF TRBJ2-1 TRBV7-2
CASSPDPGQDSYEQYF TRBJ2-7 TRBV18
CATSSLLETQYF TRBJ2-5 TRBV15
CSVEDRRDRAGNTIYF TRBJ1-3 TRBV29-1
CASKAGGHQYNTQYF TRBJ2-3 TRBV27
CASGSSGTNVLTF TRBJ2-6 TRBV7-9
CASSPPRGGTNSPLHF TRBJ1-6 TRBV27
CASKIGQGQPQHF TRBJ1-5 TRBV19
CASSGDLYWGEQFF TRBJ2-1 TRBV6-2/TRBV6-3
CSALGSGYSNQPQHF TRBJ1-5 TRBV20-1
CASSQEVTSVWTQYF TRBJ2-5 TRBV4-1
CASSLEAQPQHF TRBJ1-5 TRBV7-9
CASSIGTEFNSPLHF TRBJ1-6 TRBV19
CASSLASGYTDTQYF TRBJ2-3 TRBV7-2
CASSLAGPINIQYF TRBJ2-4 TRBV13
CASSQGLGYEQYF TRBJ2-7 TRBV4-3
CASSGGTPSLF TRBJ2-1 TRBV2
CASSQFAGAQETQYF TRBJ2-5 TRBV14
CASSLTTGGAHEKLFF TRBJ1-4 TRBV7-9
CARSQGRSYEQYF TRBJ2-7 TRBV4-3
CASSFSGEFYEQYF TRBJ2-7 TRBV6-5
CASSFGQSLSGNTIYF TRBJ1-3 TRBV7-2
CASSPRTSGRFNEQFF TRBJ2-1 TRBV7-6
CASSIGVTTNEKLFF TRBJ1-4 TRBV7-9
CSANGDTQYF TRBJ2-3 TRBV20-1
CASSQVTSGGAGADTQYF TRBJ2-3 TRBV3-1
CASSLVSSQETQYF TRBJ2-5 TRBV28
CASSYGLEMNTEAFF TRBJ1-1 TRBV6-1
CSARKLAGHNEQFF TRBJ2-1 TRBV20-1
CASKGAGGTQYF TRBJ2-5 TRBV19
CASSQFEFGNQPQHF TRBJ1-5 TRBV28
CATSREGAGQFF TRBJ2-1 TRBV15
CATGDSSGPQHF TRBJ1-5 TRBV24-1
CASSADRGIYNEQFF TRBJ2-1 TRBV7-2
CASSTPGTPNTEAFF TRBJ1-1 TRBV7-9
CAWDIFGGELFF TRBJ2-2 TRBV30